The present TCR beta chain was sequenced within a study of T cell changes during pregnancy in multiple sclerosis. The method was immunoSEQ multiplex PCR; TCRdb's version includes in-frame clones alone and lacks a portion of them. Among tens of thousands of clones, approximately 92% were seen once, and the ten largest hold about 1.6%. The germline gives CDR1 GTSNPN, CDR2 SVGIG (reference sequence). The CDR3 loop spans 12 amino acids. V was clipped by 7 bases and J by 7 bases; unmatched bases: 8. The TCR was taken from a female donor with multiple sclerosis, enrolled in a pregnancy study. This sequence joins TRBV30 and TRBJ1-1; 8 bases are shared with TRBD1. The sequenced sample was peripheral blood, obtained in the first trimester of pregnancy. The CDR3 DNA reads TGTGCCTCGGACAGGGCCCAGGATGAAGCTTTCTTT. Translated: CASDRAQDEAFF.